This TCR beta chain was profiled in a study of T cell responses to AZD1222 COVID-19 vaccine. Study findings and constraints: The study found Spike-specific TCR breadth and depth rose after two AZD1222 doses. Repertoire sampling was restricted to post-peak T cell response timepoints. There were mostly white British donors and more females than males, and clonal diversity was possibly underestimated.

The CDR3 extends over 15 amino acids. Germline CDR1 is SGHRS and CDR2 is YFSETQ. Unmatched junction bases numbered 8, after V lost 2 bases and J lost 10 bases. Comment on this clone: Its antigen is not identified.

Profiling relied on immunoSEQ multiplex PCR, and the TCRdb table lists in-frame clones only, not all of them. The sample has about 120,000 clones, 80% to 95% seen once; the top ten hold 4% to 5%. The source of this sequence is an adult who received the MenACWY meningococcal vaccine as a control. The rearrangement links TRBV5-1 to TRBJ2-1; 11 nucleotides match TRBD2. Sample: peripheral blood, taken 28 days after the second dose of the MenACWY control vaccine. The CDR3 DNA reads as TGCGCCAGCAGCTTAACCCCGACTAGCGGGACCGAGCAGTTCTTC. Translated, it gives CASSLTPTSGTEQFF. The entire variable domain, with the rest obtained from reference TRBV5-1 and TRBJ2-1, is as follows: KAGVTQTPRYLIKTRGQQVTLSCSPISGHRSVSWYQQTPGQGLQFLFEYFSETQRNKGNFPGRFSGRQFSNSRSEMNVSTLELGDSALYLCASSLTPTSGTEQFFGPGTRLTVL.